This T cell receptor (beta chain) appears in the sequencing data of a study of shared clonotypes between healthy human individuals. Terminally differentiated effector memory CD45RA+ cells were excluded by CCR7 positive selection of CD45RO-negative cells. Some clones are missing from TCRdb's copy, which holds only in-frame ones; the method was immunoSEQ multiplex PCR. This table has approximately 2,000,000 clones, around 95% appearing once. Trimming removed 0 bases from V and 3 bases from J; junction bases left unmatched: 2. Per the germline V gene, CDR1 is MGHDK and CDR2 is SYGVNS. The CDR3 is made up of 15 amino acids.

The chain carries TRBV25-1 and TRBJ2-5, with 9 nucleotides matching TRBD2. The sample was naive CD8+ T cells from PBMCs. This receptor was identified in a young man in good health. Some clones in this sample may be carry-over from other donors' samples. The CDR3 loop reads CASSEYLAGKETQYF. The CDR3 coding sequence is TGTGCCAGCAGTGAATATCTAGCGGGAAAAGAGACCCAGTACTTC.